This T cell receptor (beta chain) was recorded in a study of human T cells and chemical hapten exposure. V lost 7 bases and J lost 0, with 15 bases in between. The CDR3 covers 15 residues. Germline loops: CDR1 MNHNY, CDR2 SVGAGI (reference sequence). Documented time point: pre-sensitization, week 0. Treatment specified: therapeutic diphenylcyclopropenone sensitization with weekly scalp DPC. Ahead of each patch test application, blood was drawn. MiXCR was run by TCRdb on the RACE reads, yielding one entry per CDR3 protein. The sample holds 280,000 or so distinct CDR3 sequences, just under 8% seen once. The chain is built from TRBV6-6 and TRBJ1-1; D gene ambiguous. The specimen was whole blood, collected in connection with sensitization to the hapten diphenylcyclopropenone (DPC). This TCR came from a man between 18 and 29 years old with alopecia areata. Some clones in this sample may be carry-over from other donors' samples. As DNA, the CDR3 is TGTGCCAGCATTCCCGCGGGAGATATGAACACTGAAGCTTTCTTT. It codes for CASIPAGDMNTEAFF.